This TCR beta chain comes out of a study of shared clonotypes between healthy human individuals (dated by TCRdb to 2019 to 2021). Turning to the overall study: Three men and two women, aged 18 to 49 years, made up the cohort. For each donor, CD4 naive and CD4 memory were each run on three plates, CD8 naive on two plates, and CD8 memory on one plate. Blood TCR repertoires of five healthy adults were deeply sequenced to estimate repertoire size and the extent of clonotype sharing between individuals. To increase sequencing depth and limit assay-specific biases, TCR repertoire library preparation and sequencing were carried out by different laboratories using diverse techniques. Each donor's leukapheresis produced roughly between roughly 0.85 and 9.5 billion PBMCs. Here is what the overall study found, with its caveats: Larger estimated clonotype richness was generally found for naive subsets than for memory subsets. Compared with non-shared clonotypes, the clonotypes found in all four sorted-subset donors had higher generation probabilities. Even with the large sequencing depth, rarefaction of the sorted-subset datasets indicated that sequencing was incomplete. Sampling was limited to blood, and TCR repertoires in tissue likely differ from TCR repertoires in blood. Sharing across a few donors was observed for 5% to 6.5% of naive CD4, 3% to 3.5% of naive CD8, 2% to 2.5% of memory CD4, and roughly 0.4% of memory CD8 clonotypes. The small number of donors limited the genetic and exposure-history diversity represented. Pairwise subsampling led to the expectation that sequencing depth would affect the degree of clonotype sharing among donors.

TCR CDR3 regions were amplified from genomic DNA by multiplex PCR using the deep immunoSEQ assay. Genomic DNA extracted from each cell subset was distributed evenly over all wells of several immunoSEQ 96-well plates, and each plate served as one replicate. For sorted subsets, about 0.2 ug genomic DNA, equal to 30,000 to 35,000 T cell genomes, was loaded into each replicate PCR. Purified libraries were measured with a Qubit 3.0 fluorometer, size-checked on a Bioanalyzer 2100, and measured again with the KAPA Library Quantification kit. Every immunoSEQ 96-well plate was sequenced on a separate single-read 150-cycle Illumina NextSeq 550 flow cell. Regarding the original processing steps: Because the immunoSEQ output included only junctional sequences and no quality scores, the filtering could not be the same as the filtering used for full-length reads. Sequences were annotated with PyIR, a Python wrapper for IgBLAST v1.9, using IMGT germline references to assign V/J genes and CDR3. Reads with weak V/J assignments (E-value above 1e-6), missing CDR3, stop codons, out-of-frame junctions, or ambiguous translated residues were removed. V3J clonotypes were defined as sequences sharing an identical inferred V gene, J gene, and CDR3 amino acid sequence. Percentage overlap between repertoires was computed as shared unique clonotypes divided by the size of the smaller repertoire. Repertoire richness was assessed with RTK rarefaction, the Chao1 estimator, and Recon v2.1 estimates of unobserved clonotypes. Generation probabilities were computed with OLGA for all TCRbeta clonotypes obtained by the gDNA method from four donors. TCRdb took this table from immuneACCESS and kept in-frame rearrangements with V and J called. Such tables lack part of the clones; where checked against another copy, unresolved V genes explain under half of the gap, and the rest is unexplained. Clone size and the V and J calls come from that table; the DNA yielded D and trimming. This sample comprises 2 million to 2.5 million clones, approximately 95% of them detected only once. Of the sample, about 0.37% falls within the top ten clones.

As encoded in the germline V gene (reference sequence), CDR1 is SGHNT while CDR2 is YYREEE. The CDR3 starts with the cysteine, ends with the phenylalanine, and has 14 residues. Just CDR3 DNA is preserved here, 42 bases in frame from base 1. V is cut by 0 bases and J by 0 bases, and the space between the germline ends is 4 bases. This clone was seen only once. The antigen it recognizes is unknown. No base quality information exists; no much larger clone differs at one position. The same CDR3 also results from other DNA sequences found in this sample. The donors were healthy, HIV-negative adults who had no recently reported acute infections or vaccinations. Every donor was a Caucasian adult living in Nashville, Tennessee, USA. CD4+ T cells were enriched through magnetic negative selection, after which naive cells were positively selected on CD45RA and the remaining negative fraction served as the memory subset. Blood was obtained by leukapheresis, after which PBMCs were separated by Ficoll-Histopaque density gradient centrifugation and cryopreserved in liquid nitrogen vapor phase. Purity and quantity of every magnetically sorted T cell population were checked by analytical flow cytometry. From each sorted fraction, genomic DNA was isolated and quantified by UV absorbance on a Nanodrop 2000c.

The sequence joins TRBV5-4 to TRBJ2-4; the D gene remains uncertain. Source material: naive CD4+ T cells from PBMCs. Sample cell subset or site, as interpreted from the label and publication: CD45RA+ positively selected. This TCR derives from a man aged 18 to 29 in good health. Some clones in this sample may be carry-over from other donors' samples. CDR3 sequence: CASSLGLAKNIQYF. The nucleotide sequence is given as TGTGCCAGCAGCTTGGGCTTAGCCAAAAACATTCAGTACTTC. The full variable domain, completed from the reference TRBV5-4 and TRBJ2-4 proteins outside the CDR3, reads ETGVTQSPTHLIKTRGQQVTLRCSSQSGHNTVSWYQQALGQGPQFIFQYYREEENGRGNFPPRFSGLQFPNYSSELNVNALELDDSALYLCASSLGLAKNIQYFGAGTRLSVL.